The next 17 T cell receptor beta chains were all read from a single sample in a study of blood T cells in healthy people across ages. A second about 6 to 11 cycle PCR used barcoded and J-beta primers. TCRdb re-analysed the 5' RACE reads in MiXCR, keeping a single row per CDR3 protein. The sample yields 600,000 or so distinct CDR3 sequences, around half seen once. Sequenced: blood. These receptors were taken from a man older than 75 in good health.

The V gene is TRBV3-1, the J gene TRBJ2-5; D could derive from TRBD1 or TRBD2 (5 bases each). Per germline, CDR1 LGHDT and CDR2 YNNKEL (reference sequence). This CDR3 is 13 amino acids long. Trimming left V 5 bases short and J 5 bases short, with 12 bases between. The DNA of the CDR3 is TGTGCCAGCAGCGAAGGGACGTTGGAGACCCAGTACTTC. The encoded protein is CASSEGTLETQYF.

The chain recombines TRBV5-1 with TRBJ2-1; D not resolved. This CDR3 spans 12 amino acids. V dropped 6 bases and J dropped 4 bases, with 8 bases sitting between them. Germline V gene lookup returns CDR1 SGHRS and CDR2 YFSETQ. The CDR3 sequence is CASTGTYNEQFF. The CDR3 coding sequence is TGCGCCAGCACGGGCACGTACAATGAGCAGTTCTTC. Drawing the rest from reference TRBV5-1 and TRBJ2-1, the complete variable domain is KAGVTQTPRYLIKTRGQQVTLSCSPISGHRSVSWYQQTPGQGLQFLFEYFSETQRNKGNFPGRFSGRQFSNSRSEMNVSTLELGDSALYLCASTGTYNEQFFGPGTRLTVL.

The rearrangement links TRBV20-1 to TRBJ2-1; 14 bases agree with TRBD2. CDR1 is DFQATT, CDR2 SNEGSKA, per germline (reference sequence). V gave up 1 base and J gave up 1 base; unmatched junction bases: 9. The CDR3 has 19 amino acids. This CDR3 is CSARAAGTSGRRSYNEQFF. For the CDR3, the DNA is TGCAGTGCTAGAGCTGCCGGGACTAGCGGGAGAAGGTCCTACAATGAGCAGTTCTTC.

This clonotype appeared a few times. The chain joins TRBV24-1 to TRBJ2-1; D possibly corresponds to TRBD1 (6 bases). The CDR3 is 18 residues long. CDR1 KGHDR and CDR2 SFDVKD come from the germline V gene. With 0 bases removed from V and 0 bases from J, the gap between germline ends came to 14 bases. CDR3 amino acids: CATSDLHRTVSSYNEQFF. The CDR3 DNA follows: TGTGCCACCAGTGATTTGCATAGGACAGTGAGCTCCTACAATGAGCAGTTCTTC.

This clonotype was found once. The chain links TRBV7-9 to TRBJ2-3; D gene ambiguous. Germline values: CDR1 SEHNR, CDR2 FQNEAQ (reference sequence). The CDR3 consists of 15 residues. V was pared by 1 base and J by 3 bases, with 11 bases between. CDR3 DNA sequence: TGTGCCAGCAGCTTAGGAGGCGGACCGACAGATACGCAGTATTTT. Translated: CASSLGGGPTDTQYF.

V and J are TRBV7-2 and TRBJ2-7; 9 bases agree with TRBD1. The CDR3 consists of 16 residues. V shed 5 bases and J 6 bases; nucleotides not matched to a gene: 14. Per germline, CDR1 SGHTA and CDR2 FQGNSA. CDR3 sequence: CASSVGPGQGTVEQYF. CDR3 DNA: TGTGCCAGCAGCGTAGGACCGGGACAGGGCACAGTCGAGCAGTACTTC.

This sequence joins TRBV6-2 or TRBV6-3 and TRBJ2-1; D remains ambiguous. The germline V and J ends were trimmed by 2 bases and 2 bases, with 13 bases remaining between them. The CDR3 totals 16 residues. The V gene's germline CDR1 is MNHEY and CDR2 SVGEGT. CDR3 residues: CASSYPPRSTYNEQFF. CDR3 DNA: TGTGCCAGCAGTTACCCTCCGAGGAGTACCTACAATGAGCAGTTCTTC.

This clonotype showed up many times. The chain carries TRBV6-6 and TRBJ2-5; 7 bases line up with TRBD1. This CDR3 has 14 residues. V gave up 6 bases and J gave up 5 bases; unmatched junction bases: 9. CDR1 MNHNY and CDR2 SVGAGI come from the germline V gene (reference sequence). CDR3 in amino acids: CASSSVTGLETQYF. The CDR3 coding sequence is TGTGCCAGCAGCTCAGTGACAGGGTTGGAGACCCAGTACTTC.

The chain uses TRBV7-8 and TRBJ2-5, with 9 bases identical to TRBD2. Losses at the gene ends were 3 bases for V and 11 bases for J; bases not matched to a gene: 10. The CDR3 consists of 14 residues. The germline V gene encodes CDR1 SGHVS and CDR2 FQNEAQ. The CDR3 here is CASSLSGGRHEQYF. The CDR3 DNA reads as TGTGCCAGCAGCTTGAGCGGGGGGCGGCATGAGCAGTACTTC.

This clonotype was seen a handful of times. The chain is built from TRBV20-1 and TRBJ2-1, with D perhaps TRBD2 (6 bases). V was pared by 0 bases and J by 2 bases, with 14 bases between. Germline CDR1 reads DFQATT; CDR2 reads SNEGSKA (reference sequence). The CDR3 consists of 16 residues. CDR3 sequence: CSARDGSGSTYNEQFF. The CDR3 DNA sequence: TGCAGTGCTAGAGATGGCTCCGGGAGCACCTACAATGAGCAGTTCTTC.

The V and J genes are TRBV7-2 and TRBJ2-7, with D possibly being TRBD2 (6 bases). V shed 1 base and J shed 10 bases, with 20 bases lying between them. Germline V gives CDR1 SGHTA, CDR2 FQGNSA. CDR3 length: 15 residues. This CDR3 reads CASSLVGTGTGTQYF. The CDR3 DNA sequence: TGTGCCAGCAGCTTAGTCGGCACGGGGACTGGGACTCAGTACTTC. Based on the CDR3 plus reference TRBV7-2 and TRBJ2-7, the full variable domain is GAGVSQSPSNKVTEKGKDVELRCDPISGHTALYWYRQSLGQGLEFLIYFQGNSAPDKSGLPSDRFSAERTGGSVSTLTIQRTQQEDSAVYLCASSLVGTGTGTQYFGPGTRLTVT.

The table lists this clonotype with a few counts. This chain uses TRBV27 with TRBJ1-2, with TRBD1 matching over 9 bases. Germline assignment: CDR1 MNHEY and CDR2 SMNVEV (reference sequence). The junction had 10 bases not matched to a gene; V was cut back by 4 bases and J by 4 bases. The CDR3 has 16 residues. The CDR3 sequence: CASSSQGQGNPYGYTF. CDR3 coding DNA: TGTGCCAGCAGTTCCCAGGGACAGGGAAACCCCTATGGCTACACCTTC.

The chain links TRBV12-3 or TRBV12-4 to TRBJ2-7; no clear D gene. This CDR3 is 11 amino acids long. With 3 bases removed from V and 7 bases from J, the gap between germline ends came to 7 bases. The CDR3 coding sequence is TGTGCCAGCAGTTTCTCCCGGGAGCAGTACTTC. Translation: CASSFSREQYF.

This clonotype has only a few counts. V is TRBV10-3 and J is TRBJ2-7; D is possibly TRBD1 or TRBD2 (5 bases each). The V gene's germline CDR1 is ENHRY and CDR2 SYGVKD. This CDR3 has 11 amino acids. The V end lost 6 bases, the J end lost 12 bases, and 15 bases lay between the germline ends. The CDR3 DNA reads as TGTGCCATCAGGAATGGGACGGCCGTGTACTTC. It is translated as CAIRNGTAVYF.

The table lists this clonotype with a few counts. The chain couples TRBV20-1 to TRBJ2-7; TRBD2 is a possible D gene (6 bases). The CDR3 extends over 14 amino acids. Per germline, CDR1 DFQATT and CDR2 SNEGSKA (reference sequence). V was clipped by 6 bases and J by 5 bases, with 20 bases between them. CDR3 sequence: CSALRGVKPDEQYF. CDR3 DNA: TGCAGTGCCCTCCGCGGGGTCAAACCAGACGAGCAGTACTTC.

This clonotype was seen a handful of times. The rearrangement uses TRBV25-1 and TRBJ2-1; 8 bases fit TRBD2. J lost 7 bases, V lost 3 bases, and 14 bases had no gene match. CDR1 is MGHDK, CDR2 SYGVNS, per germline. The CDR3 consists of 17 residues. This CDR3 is CASSEGRAGVGWNEQFF. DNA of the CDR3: TGTGCCAGCAGTGAGGGACGAGCGGGGGTGGGTTGGAATGAGCAGTTCTTC.

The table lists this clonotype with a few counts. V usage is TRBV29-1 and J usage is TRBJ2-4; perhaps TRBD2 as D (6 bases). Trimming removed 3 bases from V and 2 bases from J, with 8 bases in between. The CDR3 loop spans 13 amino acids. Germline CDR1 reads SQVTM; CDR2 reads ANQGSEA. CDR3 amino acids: CSVDGGTKNIQYF. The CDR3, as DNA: TGCAGCGTTGATGGGGGGACCAAAAACATTCAGTACTTC.